The entry below describes one TCR beta chain. Its matching antigen is unknown. Though probably carrying unrecorded immune exposures, donors were nominally healthy at sampling. The PCR employed 60 Vbeta primers together with 13 Jbeta primers. Profiled with immunoSEQ multiplex PCR; TCRdb holds only in-frame clones, not every one. The profile shows 100,000 to 150,000 clones, 75% to 90% of them singletons. The data were taken from a study of cytomegalovirus exposure and HLA in healthy donors. General study findings and limits: Many donors shared some public TCRs, even though most TCR sequences were rare.

Trimming removed 7 bases from V and 1 base from J, with 22 bases in between. Germline V gene lookup returns CDR1 MDHEN and CDR2 SYDVKM. This CDR3 has 17 amino acids. This clonotype was sampled from a man aged 30-40 years in good health and CMV-seropositive. The V gene is TRBV28, the J gene TRBJ1-2; TRBD1 is a possible D gene (5 bases). The sample comprised PBMCs. The CDR3 DNA reads as TGTGCCAGCAAGACGGTAGCTCCAGGGCGCCTTAACTATGGCTACACCTTC. Protein sequence: CASKTVAPGRLNYGYTF.